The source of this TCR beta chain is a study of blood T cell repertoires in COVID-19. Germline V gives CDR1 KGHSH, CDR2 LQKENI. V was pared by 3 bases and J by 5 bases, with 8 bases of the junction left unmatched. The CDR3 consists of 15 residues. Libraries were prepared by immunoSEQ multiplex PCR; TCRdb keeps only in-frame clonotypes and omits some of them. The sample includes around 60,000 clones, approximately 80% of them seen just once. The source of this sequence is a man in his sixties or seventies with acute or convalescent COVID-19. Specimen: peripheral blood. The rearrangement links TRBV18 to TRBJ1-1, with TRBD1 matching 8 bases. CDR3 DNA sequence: TGTGCCAGCTCACCCCAGGGACAGGCGGGAACTGAAGCTTTCTTT. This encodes CASSPQGQAGTEAFF.